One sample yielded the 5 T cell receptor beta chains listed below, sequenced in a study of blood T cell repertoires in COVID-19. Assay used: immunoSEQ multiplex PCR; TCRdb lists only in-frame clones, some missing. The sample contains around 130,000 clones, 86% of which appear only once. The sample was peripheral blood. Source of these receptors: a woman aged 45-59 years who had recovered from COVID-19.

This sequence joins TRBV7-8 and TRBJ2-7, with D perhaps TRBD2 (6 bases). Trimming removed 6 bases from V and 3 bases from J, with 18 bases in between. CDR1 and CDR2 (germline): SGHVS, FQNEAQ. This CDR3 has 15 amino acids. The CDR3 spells CASRAGRTTRYEQYF. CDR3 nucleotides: TGTGCCAGCAGAGCTGGTCGGACTACGCGCTACGAGCAGTACTTC. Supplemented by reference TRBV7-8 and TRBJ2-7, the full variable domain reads GAGVSQSPRYKVAKRGQDVALRCDPISGHVSLFWYQQALGQGPEFLTYFQNEAQLDKSGLPSDRFFAERPEGSVSTLKIQRTQQEDSAVYLCASRAGRTTRYEQYFGPGTRLTVT.

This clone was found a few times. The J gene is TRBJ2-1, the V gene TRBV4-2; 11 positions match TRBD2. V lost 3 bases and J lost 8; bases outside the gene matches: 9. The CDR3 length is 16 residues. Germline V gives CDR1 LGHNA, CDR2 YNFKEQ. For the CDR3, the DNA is TGTGCCAGCAGCCAGGATAGCGGGAGGGGGTATGATGAGCAGTTCTTC. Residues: CASSQDSGRGYDEQFF.

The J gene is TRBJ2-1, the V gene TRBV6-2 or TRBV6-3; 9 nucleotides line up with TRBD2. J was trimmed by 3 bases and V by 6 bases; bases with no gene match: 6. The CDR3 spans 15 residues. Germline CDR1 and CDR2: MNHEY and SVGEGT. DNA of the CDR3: TGTGCCAGCAGCCAGCGGGGGGACTTCTACAATGAGCAGTTCTTC. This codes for CASSQRGDFYNEQFF.

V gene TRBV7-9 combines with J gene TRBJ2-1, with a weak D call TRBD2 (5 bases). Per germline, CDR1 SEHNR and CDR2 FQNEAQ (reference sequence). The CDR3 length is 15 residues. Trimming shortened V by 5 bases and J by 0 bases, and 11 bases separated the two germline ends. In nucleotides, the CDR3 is TGTGCCAGCAGCGACTACGCTAGCTCCTACAATGAGCAGTTCTTC. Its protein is CASSDYASSYNEQFF. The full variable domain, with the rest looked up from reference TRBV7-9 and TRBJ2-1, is DTGVSQNPRHKITKRGQNVTFRCDPISEHNRLYWYRQTLGQGPEFLTYFQNEAQLEKSRLLSDRFSAERPKGSFSTLEIQRTEQGDSAMYLCASSDYASSYNEQFFGPGTRLTVL.

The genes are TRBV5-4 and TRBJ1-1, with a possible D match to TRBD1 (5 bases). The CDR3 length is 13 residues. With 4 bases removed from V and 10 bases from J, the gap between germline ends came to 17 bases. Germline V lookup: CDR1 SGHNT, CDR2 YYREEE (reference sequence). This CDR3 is CASSREGWGIAFF. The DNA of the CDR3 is TGTGCCAGCAGCAGGGAGGGTTGGGGGATAGCTTTCTTT.